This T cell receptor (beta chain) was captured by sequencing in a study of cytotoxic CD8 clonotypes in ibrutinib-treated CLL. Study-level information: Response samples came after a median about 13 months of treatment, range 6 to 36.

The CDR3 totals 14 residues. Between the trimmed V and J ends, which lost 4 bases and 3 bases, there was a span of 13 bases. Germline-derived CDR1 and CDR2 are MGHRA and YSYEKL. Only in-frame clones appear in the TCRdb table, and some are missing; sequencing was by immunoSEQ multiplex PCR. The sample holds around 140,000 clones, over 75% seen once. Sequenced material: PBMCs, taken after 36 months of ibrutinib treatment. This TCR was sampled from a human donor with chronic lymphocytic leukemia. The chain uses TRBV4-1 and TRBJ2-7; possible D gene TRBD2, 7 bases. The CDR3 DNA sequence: TGCGCCAGCAGCCCTACGGGGGGACACTACGAGCAGTACTTC. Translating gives CASSPTGGHYEQYF.